This T cell receptor (beta chain) was retrieved from a study of control samples from healthy donors and cancer patients (dated by TCRdb to 2018 to 2020). Looking up the germline V gene yields CDR1 SGHTA and CDR2 FQGNSA. The CDR3, cysteine through phenylalanine, is 17 amino acids long. The retained sequence is limited to the CDR3, 51 bases, with the frame set at the first base. The germline V end is reduced by 4 bases and the J end by 6 bases; junction bases left unmatched: 13. The protocol used for the library was the immunoSEQ multiplex PCR assay. The table was pulled from immuneACCESS by TCRdb, which kept in-frame rearrangements only. Such tables lose some clones; where checked, under half of the loss comes from unresolved V genes, and the rest has no known cause. The sample records 75,000 to 90,000 clones, 86% of which are singletons. The top ten clones comprise roughly 21% of the sample. Remarks on this clone: Its antigen is currently not known. No per-base quality is available; no much larger clone lies one base away.

The chain couples TRBV7-2 to TRBJ2-2; 8 central nucleotides agree with TRBD2. This TCR came from a man aged 25 to 40 in good health. Input material: blood. CDR3 loop: CASSYPRPQRGPGELFF. The DNA reads TGTGCCAGCAGCTACCCCCGGCCGCAGCGGGGGCCCGGGGAGCTGTTTTTT.